This T cell receptor beta chain was recovered during a study of response to subunit inactivated influenza vaccine. General study results and limits: Authors suggested few new T cells are recruited by each seasonal influenza vaccination.

This clonotype was picked up a small number of times. The antigen is undetermined. A single record per CDR3 protein comes from TCRdb applying MiXCR to the RT-PCR reads. The repertoire holds fewer than 800,000 distinct CDR3 sequences, 15% to 17% seen once, with about 9.9% in the top ten. There are 13 residues in the CDR3. Germline CDR1 and CDR2: SGHRS and YFSETQ. V was pared by 7 bases and J by 0 bases, with 11 bases between. The chain joins TRBV5-1 to TRBJ2-7; D is ambiguous. This specimen consisted of PBMCs from blood, obtained 11 to 12 days after vaccination. This receptor was obtained from a man aged 50 to 60 who received an inactivated influenza vaccine. CDR3: CASHSPGSYEQYF. The CDR3, as DNA: TGCGCCAGCCATTCGCCGGGCTCCTACGAGCAGTACTTC.